This TCR beta chain came from a study of shared clonotypes between healthy human individuals. The study's findings and limits: Among donors, the sharing of clonotypes was expected to be influenced by sequencing depth.

Germline trimming cut 2 bases from V and 2 bases from J; bases unmatched to any gene: 6. The CDR3 has 15 residues. Germline V gene lookup returns CDR1 SGHNT and CDR2 YYREEE (reference sequence). CD8 cells classed as naive were CD45RO-negative and positively selected for CCR7, excluding terminally differentiated effector memory CD45RA+ cells. Every one of the donors was a Caucasian adult that lived in Nashville, Tennessee. Data came from immunoSEQ multiplex PCR; TCRdb stores just in-frame clones and leaves some out. This sample has about 680,000 clones, with just over 90% found just once. In the case of this clone: Antigen unknown.

The sequenced material came from naive CD8+ T cells sorted from blood. The chain is built from TRBV5-4 and TRBJ2-7; the match to TRBD1 covers 8 bases. This TCR came from a man under 40 in good health. CDR3 coding DNA: TGTGCCAGCAGCTTAGCAGGGGGCAAGGCCTACGAGCAGTACTTC. It specifies CASSLAGGKAYEQYF.